This is a list of T cell receptor beta chains from one sample in a study of shared T cell receptors in the human thymus. Produced via immunoSEQ multiplex PCR; TCRdb's table is partial and in-frame only. The sample holds roughly 560,000 clones, approximately 78% seen once. Separately, the same data were catalogued under a study of human thymus T cells.

The sequenced material came from thymocytes. These receptors were obtained from a boy in the first two years of life with a congenital heart defect. CDR3s include the opening cysteine and the closing phenylalanine or tryptophan. A D gene is named only where the DNA matches it firmly. Size is omitted from some rows. Given values are once, few, many or a class for expanded clones.

D | J | size | V | CDR3 | DNA
TRBD2 | TRBJ2-1 | NA | TRBV5-1 | CASSLSLAGGPHNEQFF | TGCGCCAGCAGCTTGTCGCTAGCGGGAGGGCCCCACAATGAGCAGTTCTTC
TRBD1 | TRBJ2-7 | NA | TRBV6-5 | CASSSGTATYEQYF | TGTGCCAGCAGCTCCGGGACAGCCACCTACGAGCAGTACTTC
TRBD2 | TRBJ2-3 | NA | TRBV4-3 | CASSQEAGTSGRSTDTQYF | TGCGCCAGCAGCCAAGAAGCCGGGACTAGCGGGAGGAGCACAGATACGCAGTATTTT
NA | TRBJ2-5 | NA | TRBV10-1 | CASSESPRETQYF | TGCGCCAGCAGTGAGTCCCCTCGGGAGACCCAGTACTTC
TRBD2 | TRBJ2-7 | NA | TRBV7-2 | CASSLVAGVIEQYF | TGTGCCAGCAGCCTTGTAGCGGGAGTGATCGAGCAGTACTTC
NA | TRBJ2-3 | NA | TRBV5-1 | CASSPTTGRPSGPTSTDTQYF | TGCGCCAGCAGCCCAACTACAGGGCGCCCTAGCGGTCCCACTAGCACAGATACGCAGTATTTT
TRBD2 | TRBJ2-1 | NA | TRBV6-1 | CASSEGLASGRHDEQFF | TGTGCCAGCAGTGAGGGCCTTGCTAGCGGGAGACACGATGAGCAGTTCTTC
NA | TRBJ1-2 | NA | TRBV9 | CASSGGINGYTF | TGTGCCAGCAGCGGAGGGATCAATGGCTACACCTTC
TRBD2 | TRBJ2-1 | NA | TRBV9 | CASSPRGAGDNEQFF | TGTGCCAGCAGCCCCCGCGGAGCGGGGGACAATGAGCAGTTCTTC
TRBD1 | TRBJ2-1 | few | TRBV5-8 | CASSLGGQEYNEQFF | TGTGCCAGCAGCTTGGGGGGACAGGAGTACAATGAGCAGTTCTTC
NA | TRBJ1-1 | NA | TRBV28 | CASRPRRPRTEAFF | TGTGCCAGCAGGCCTAGGAGGCCGCGAACTGAAGCTTTCTTT
NA | TRBJ2-1 | NA | TRBV4-3 | CASSQGRAGNYNEQFF | TGCGCCAGCAGCCAAGGGAGAGCAGGGAACTACAATGAGCAGTTCTTC
TRBD2 | TRBJ2-1 | NA | TRBV28 | CASSRLAGVDEQFF | TGTGCCAGCAGTCGACTAGCGGGAGTCGATGAGCAGTTCTTC
TRBD1 | TRBJ2-5 | NA | TRBV7-6 | CASSPRQGKRETQYF | TGTGCCAGCAGTCCGAGACAGGGGAAACGGGAGACCCAGTACTTC
NA | TRBJ1-2 | NA | TRBV28 | CASSFQGYGYTF | TGTGCCAGCAGTTTCCAGGGCTATGGCTACACCTTC
TRBD1 | TRBJ2-6 | once | TRBV19 | CASTNSRDRSSGANVLTF | TGTGCCAGTACCAATTCCCGGGACAGGTCTAGTGGGGCCAACGTCCTGACTTTC
TRBD1 | TRBJ2-7 | NA | TRBV6-5 | CASSRETGADEQYF | TGTGCCAGCAGTCGAGAAACAGGGGCGGACGAGCAGTACTTC
TRBD1 | TRBJ2-7 | few | TRBV27 | CASSLSRTGYEQYF | TGTGCCAGCAGTTTATCGAGGACAGGGTACGAGCAGTACTTC